Below, one T cell receptor (beta chain) is given with its context. Germline V CDR1 and CDR2: MNHEY, SMNVEV (reference sequence). CDR3 length equals 12 residues. Losses at the gene ends were 8 bases for V and 7 bases for J; bases not matched to a gene: 5. This sample is part of a study of shared T cell receptors in the human thymus. Produced via immunoSEQ multiplex PCR; TCRdb's table is partial and in-frame only. The sample contains more than 550,000 clones, over 75% of which appear only once. These same records also appear under a second study, on human thymus T cells.

This clonotype was sampled from a girl in the first two years of life with a congenital heart defect. The specimen was thymocytes. The J gene is TRBJ1-5, the V gene TRBV27; 7 nucleotides match TRBD1. CDR3: CASRRGRQPQHF. DNA of the CDR3: TGTGCCAGCCGCAGGGGGAGACAGCCCCAGCATTTT.